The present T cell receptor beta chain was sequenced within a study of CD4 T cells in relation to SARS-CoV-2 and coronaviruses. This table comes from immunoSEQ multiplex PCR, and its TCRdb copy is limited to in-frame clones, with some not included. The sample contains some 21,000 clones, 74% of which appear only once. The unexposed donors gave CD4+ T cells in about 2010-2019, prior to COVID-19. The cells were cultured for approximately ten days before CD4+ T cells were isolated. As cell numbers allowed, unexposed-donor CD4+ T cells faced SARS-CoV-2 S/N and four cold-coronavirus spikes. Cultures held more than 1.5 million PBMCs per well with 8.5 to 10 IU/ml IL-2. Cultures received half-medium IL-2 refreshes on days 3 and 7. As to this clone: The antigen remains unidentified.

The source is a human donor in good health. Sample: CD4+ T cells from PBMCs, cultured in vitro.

The CDR3 nucleotides read TGCGCCAGCAGCCAAGCGGGACAGGGTGTCATGAACACTGAAGCTTTCTTT. It codes for CASSQAGQGVMNTEAFF. This chain joins TRBV4-1 and TRBJ1-1; TRBD1 matches at 9 bases. CDR1 MGHRA and CDR2 YSYEKL come from the germline V gene. This CDR3 is 17 amino acids long. V dropped 1 base and J dropped 0; count of bases not matched to a gene: 6.